This TCR beta chain was sequenced in a study of OX40 agonist ivuxolimab in advanced cancers. Study-wide background: Each patient was given ivuxolimab into a vein every 2 weeks, at 0.01 to 10 mg/kg.

CDR3 length equals 13 residues. Germline assignment: CDR1 MNHNS and CDR2 SASEGT. V dropped 7 bases and J dropped 4 bases, with 13 bases sitting between them. The assay was immunoSEQ multiplex PCR, and TCRdb's table has in-frame clones only and misses some. The sample records about 65,000 clones, about nine tenths being singletons. The rearrangement uses TRBV6-1 and TRBJ1-2, with unresolved D. Sequenced here: CD4+ or CD8+ T cells sorted from blood, sampled in a trial of the OX40 agonist ivuxolimab. The TCR was taken from an adult with an advanced solid tumor such as melanoma, head and neck, liver or kidney cancer. CDR3 protein: CASNMDGSYGYTF. The CDR3 nucleotides read TGTGCCAGCAACATGGACGGTTCCTATGGCTACACCTTC.